This TCR beta chain stems from a study of blood T cells in healthy people across ages. Study-wide results and caveats: Naive and antigen-experienced cells were not separated, limiting conclusive comparison. Observed TCR beta diversity per million T cells went down as age went up. This fall followed a roughly linear course with age. Strongly correlated with naive T cell percentage was TCR beta diversity.

The CDR3 covers 14 residues. Germline values: CDR1 SGDLS, CDR2 YYNGEE. V trimming: 4 bases; J trimming: 6 bases; junction bases outside the gene matches: 5. Notes on this clonotype: Its target is unknown.

Sample-barcoded 5' priming and a J-beta primer mix drove a second PCR of roughly 7 to 11 cycles. TCRdb reprocessed the 5' RACE reads with MiXCR, giving one entry per CDR3 protein. The table lists approximately 800,000 distinct CDR3 sequences, about three fifths of them singletons. The people who gave samples were healthy Caucasians from Russia, aged about 6 to 100. Sequencing was performed on blood. The source of this sequence is a man aged 25-40 years in good health. This chain links TRBV9 with TRBJ2-2; TRBD1 matches 8 bases. In DNA form, the CDR3 reads TGTGCCAGCAGCATGACAGGGGAGGCCGGGGAGCTGTTTTTT. This codes for CASSMTGEAGELFF.